This T cell receptor (beta chain) is drawn from a study of T-cell reconstitution after alpha-beta-depleted transplantation in children. Notes on the study in general: It was newly produced T cells that mostly accounted for T-cell counts and diversity one year after transplant. Reports say that about two months after transplant, the alpha-beta T cells came out of several hundred graft clones that had expanded. For some patients, TCRbeta diversity was high at day 60 because of recipient T cells and thymic progenitors that survived.

It was with unique molecular identifiers that the TCRbeta library was prepared. One entry per CDR3 protein results from TCRdb running MiXCR on the PCR reads. Of hundreds of thousands of distinct CDR3 sequences listed, less than 9.5% are singletons. CDR3 length: 15 residues. V lost 1 base, J lost 1 base, and 10 bases lay in between. Per the germline V gene, CDR1 is LGHDT and CDR2 is YNNKEL (reference sequence). Worth noting for this clonotype: Its antigen is still unknown.

This chain connects TRBV3-1 to TRBJ2-5, with D tentatively TRBD1 (5 bases). The starting material was peripheral blood, obtained 360 days after TCRalphabeta/CD19-depleted stem cell transplant. The receptor's source is a female patient between 2 and 15 years old who had a stem cell transplant for Fanconi anemia, so the T cells may come from the graft donor. The CDR3 DNA is TGTGCCAGCAGCCAAGGATCAGGGATCCAAGAGACCCAGTACTTC. Residues: CASSQGSGIQETQYF.